Listed below are T cell receptor beta chains from one sample, sequenced in a study of cytomegalovirus exposure and HLA in healthy donors. The data were produced by immunoSEQ multiplex PCR, yet TCRdb's version contains in-frame clones alone and is incomplete. The sample yields 100,000 to 150,000 clones, about 10% seen once. Sequencing input: PBMCs. These receptors were obtained from a woman under 30 in good health and CMV-seropositive. Each CDR3 is given with its conserved first and last residue. D genes are given only for firm matches. The listing skips clone size in some rows; elsewhere it reads once, few, many or a size class.

j_call | v_call | d_call | clone_size | cdr3_aa | cdr3_nt
TRBJ2-3 | TRBV19 | . | . | CASSITGFDDTQYF | TGTGCCAGTAGTATAACGGGGTTTGATGATACGCAGTATTTT
TRBJ1-1 | TRBV11-2 | . | . | CASSLARGEPFVNTEAFF | TGTGCCAGCAGCTTAGCCAGGGGAGAACCTTTCGTGAACACTGAAGCTTTCTTT
TRBJ2-3 | TRBV5-1 | TRBD2 | . | CASRFGAGDTDTQYF | TGCGCCAGCAGATTTGGAGCGGGAGATACAGATACGCAGTATTTT
TRBJ1-5 | TRBV19 | TRBD1 | few | CASDRGRDQPQHF | TGTGCCAGTGACAGGGGGCGAGATCAGCCCCAGCATTTT
TRBJ1-2 | TRBV28 | TRBD1 | . | CASSPRQGHFYGYTF | TGTGCCAGCAGTCCAAGACAGGGCCATTTCTATGGCTACACCTTC
TRBJ1-4 | TRBV28 | TRBD1 | few | CASSFWRTGGEKLFF | TGTGCCAGCAGTTTCTGGCGGACAGGGGGTGAAAAACTGTTTTTT
TRBJ2-3 | TRBV7-2 | . | . | CASSRRARADTQYF | TGTGCCAGCAGCCGGAGGGCCCGGGCAGATACGCAGTATTTT
TRBJ2-5 | TRBV9 | TRBD1 | many | CASSRSWTGDVTQYF | TGTGCCAGCAGCCGTAGTTGGACAGGGGATGTGACCCAGTACTTC
TRBJ1-1 | TRBV7-9 | . | few | CASRGGSTEAFF | TGTGCCAGCAGGGGGGGGAGTACTGAAGCTTTCTTT
TRBJ2-1 | TRBV27 | TRBD2 | few | CASSPGLANNEQFF | TGTGCCAGCAGTCCGGGACTAGCGAACAATGAGCAGTTCTTC
TRBJ2-3 | TRBV15 | . | . | CATSRPPAGWADTQYF | TGTGCCACCAGCAGGCCTCCGGCGGGATGGGCAGATACGCAGTATTTT